This T cell receptor beta chain was captured by sequencing in a study of CD8+CD57+ T cells in acquired aplastic anemia. By flow cytometry, patients selected for sequencing had shown an expansion of CD8+CD57+ cells. A severe acquired aplastic anemia diagnosis applied to all patients. No therapy was given to patients before blood sampling. V dropped 1 base and J dropped 7; count of bases not matched to a gene: 6. CDR3 length: 14 residues. Germline assignment: CDR1 SGHVS and CDR2 FQNEAQ. Genomic DNA templated the TCR beta VDJ and CDR3 profiling. TCRdb ran MiXCR on the reads and lists one entry per CDR3 protein. The repertoire holds roughly 180,000 distinct CDR3 sequences, with about half as singletons.

This chain links TRBV7-8 with TRBJ2-7; 8 bases align to TRBD1. Source material: sorted CD4+, CD8+, or CD8+CD57+ T cells (not recorded which) from PBMCs. The sequence derives from a human donor with aplastic anemia. CDR3: CASSLGQGAVEQYF. The CDR3 DNA is TGTGCCAGCAGCTTAGGGCAGGGGGCAGTTGAGCAGTACTTC.